This TCR beta chain was captured by sequencing in a study of CD8+ T cells in alopecia areata (dated by TCRdb to 2017 to 2018). In the study overall: The treated patients took part in an open-label pilot trial in which moderate-to-severe alopecia areata was treated with oral tofacitinib at 5 to 10 mg twice daily. Tofacitinib was given for 6 to 18 months, followed by 6 months of follow-up off drug to assess delayed response and recurrence. In both human patients and the C3H/HeJ mouse model, the study applied high-throughput TCRbeta sequencing to look at T cell clonal expansion in alopecia areata. In humans, TCRbeta sequencing was performed on scalp tissue and on sorted CD4+ and CD8+ peripheral blood T cells from healthy controls and from patients with patchy or totalis/universalis alopecia areata. Patients on tofacitinib were biopsied at baseline and after 4 and 24 weeks of treatment, and several of the patients also had a later scalp biopsy. Clonality in the scalp was compared among normal scalp (n=4), patchy alopecia areata scalp (n=8), and alopecia totalis/universalis scalp (n=8). RNA was extracted with the PAXgene miRNA kit for fixed scalp, the miRNeasy kit for PBMCs, and the RNeasy kit for mouse skin. TCRbeta CDR3 regions were amplified by immunoSEQ multiplex PCR using 35 Vbeta forward and 13 Jbeta reverse primers.

Here is what the overall study found, with its caveats: TCR sequences shared between patients were less clear than in mice, possibly partly because of HLA diversity in the patient population. Compared with normal scalp, lesional scalp had higher clonality and more expanded CD8+ clones, particularly in alopecia totalis/universalis, a pattern that suggests antigenic drive. Resident alphabeta T cells in normal human skin are also sequenced, complicating scalp TCR repertoire analysis, unlike mouse skin dominated by gammadelta T cells.

Details on this clone: The antigen it binds to is not known. No base quality information exists; no much larger clone differs at one position.

The CDR3 runs 14 residues from the cysteine to the phenylalanine. The sequence is cut down to CDR3 DNA, 42 bases in frame from base 1. Trimming at the junction amounts to 4 bases on V and 5 bases on J, and the germline ends lie 12 bases apart. The germline V gene (reference sequence) provides CDR1 MNHEY and CDR2 SMNVEV. Libraries were made using the immunoSEQ multiplex PCR assay. RNA was extracted from all samples and reverse transcribed into cDNA, which served as template for TCR sequencing. SuperScript III was used to make first-strand cDNA, primed with a 2:1 mix of oligo-dT and random hexamers. A synthetic immune receptor repertoire was used to measure amplification bias, and any remaining bias was corrected computationally. Regarding the original processing steps: Raw reads were preprocessed to remove errors, and CDR3 was defined according to IMGT conventions as the region from the conserved cysteine to phenylalanine. Clonality was calculated as 1 minus Shannon entropy normalized by log2 of the number of productive unique TCRs. Whether each scalp clone was CD4 or CD8 was inferred by checking scalp TCRbeta sequences against the CD4 and CD8 repertoires from sorted blood. TCRdb retrieved this table from immuneACCESS and kept in-frame rearrangements only. Not all clones are present; in checked studies, unresolved V genes account for under half, and no reason is known for the remainder. That table furnishes V, J and clone size, whereas the DNA furnished D and trimming. This sample holds over 14,000 clones; 50% to 70% were observed only once. Approximately 11% of the sample belongs to the ten largest clones.

This specimen's time point label, per the study, means: baseline before oral tofacitinib. From alopecia areata patients, peripheral blood was collected along with lesional scalp punch biopsies. Human scalp biopsies were fixed immediately in PAXgene tissue containers. The chain is encoded by TRBV27 joined to TRBJ1-5; the D gene cannot be named for sure. This TCR derives from a human donor with alopecia areata. The sequencing used skin, collected at week 0. CDR3 protein: CASSWVGMDQPQHF. The DNA is TGTGCCAGCAGTTGGGTAGGTATGGATCAGCCCCAGCATTTT.